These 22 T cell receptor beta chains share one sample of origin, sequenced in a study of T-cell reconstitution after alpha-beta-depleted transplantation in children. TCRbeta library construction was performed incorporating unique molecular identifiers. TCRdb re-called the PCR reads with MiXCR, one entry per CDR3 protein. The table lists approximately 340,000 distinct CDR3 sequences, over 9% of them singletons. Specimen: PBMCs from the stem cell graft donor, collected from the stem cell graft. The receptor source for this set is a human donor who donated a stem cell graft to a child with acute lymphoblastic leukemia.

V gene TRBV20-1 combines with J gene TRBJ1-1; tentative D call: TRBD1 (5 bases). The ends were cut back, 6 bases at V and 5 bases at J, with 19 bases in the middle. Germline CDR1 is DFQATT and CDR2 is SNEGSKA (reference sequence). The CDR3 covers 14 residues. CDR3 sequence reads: CSAPRTQTETEAFF. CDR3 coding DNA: TGCAGTGCGCCTAGGACCCAGACAGAAACTGAAGCTTTCTTT.

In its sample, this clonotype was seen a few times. The chain's CDR3 is CASSSGQGEAFF. The CDR3 DNA reads as TGTGCCAGCAGCTCCGGACAGGGGGAAGCTTTCTTT. The chain recombines TRBV11-2 with TRBJ1-1, with 9 nucleotides matching TRBD1. With 4 bases clipped from V and 8 bases from J, the junction kept 2 bases outside the gene matches. CDR1 is SGHAT, CDR2 FQNNGV, per germline. This CDR3 region has 12 residues.

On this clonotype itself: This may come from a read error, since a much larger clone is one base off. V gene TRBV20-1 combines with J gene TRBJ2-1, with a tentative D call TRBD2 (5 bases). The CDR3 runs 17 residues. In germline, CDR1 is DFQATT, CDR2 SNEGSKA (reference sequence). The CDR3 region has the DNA TGCAGTGCTAGAGATTCTGAGGGCGGACCTTCCTACAATGACCAGTTCTTC. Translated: CSARDSEGGPSYNDQFF.

CDR3 in amino acids: CASSLGQGSISGNTIYF. In DNA form, the CDR3 reads TGTGCCAGCAGTTTGGGGCAGGGCAGTATCTCTGGAAACACCATATATTTT. The genes are TRBV12-3 or TRBV12-4 and TRBJ1-3, with a tentative D call TRBD1 (5 bases). V was cut by 3 bases and J by 0 bases, with 15 bases left in between. This CDR3 is built from 17 residues.

CDR3 protein: CASSRDRWWDNEQFF. DNA for the CDR3: TGTGCCAGCAGTCGGGACCGATGGTGGGACAATGAGCAGTTCTTC. V and J are TRBV6-1 and TRBJ2-1; D is perhaps TRBD1 or TRBD2 (5 bases each). Trimming pared 5 bases from V and 5 bases from J, leaving 16 bases between. The CDR3 covers 15 residues. Germline assignment: CDR1 MNHNS and CDR2 SASEGT.

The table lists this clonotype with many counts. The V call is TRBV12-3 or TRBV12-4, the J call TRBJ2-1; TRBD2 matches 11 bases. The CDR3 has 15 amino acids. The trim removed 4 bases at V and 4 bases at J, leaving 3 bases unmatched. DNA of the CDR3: TGTGCCAGCAGTTCGGGACTAGCGGCATACAATGAGCAGTTCTTC. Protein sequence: CASSSGLAAYNEQFF.

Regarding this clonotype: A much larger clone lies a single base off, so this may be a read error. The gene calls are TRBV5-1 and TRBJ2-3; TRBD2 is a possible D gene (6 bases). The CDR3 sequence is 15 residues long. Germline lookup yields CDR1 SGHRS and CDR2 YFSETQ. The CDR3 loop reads CASHRSRTSTDTHYF. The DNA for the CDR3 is TGCGCCAGCCACCGAAGCAGAACTAGCACAGATACGCACTATTTT.

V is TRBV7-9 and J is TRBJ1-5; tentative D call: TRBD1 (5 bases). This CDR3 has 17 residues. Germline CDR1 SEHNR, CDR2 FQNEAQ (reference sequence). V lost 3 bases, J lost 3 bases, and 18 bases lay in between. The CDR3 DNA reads TGTGCCAGCAGCTTCGCCGTGGGGACGTCGTACAATCAGCCCCAGCATTTT. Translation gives CASSFAVGTSYNQPQHF.

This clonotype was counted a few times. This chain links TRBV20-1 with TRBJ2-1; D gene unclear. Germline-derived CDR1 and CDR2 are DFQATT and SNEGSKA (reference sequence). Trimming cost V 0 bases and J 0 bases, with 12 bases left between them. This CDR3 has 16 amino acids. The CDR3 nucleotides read TGCAGTGCTAGAGATCATTTGGAGAGCTCCTACAATGAGCAGTTCTTC. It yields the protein CSARDHLESSYNEQFF.

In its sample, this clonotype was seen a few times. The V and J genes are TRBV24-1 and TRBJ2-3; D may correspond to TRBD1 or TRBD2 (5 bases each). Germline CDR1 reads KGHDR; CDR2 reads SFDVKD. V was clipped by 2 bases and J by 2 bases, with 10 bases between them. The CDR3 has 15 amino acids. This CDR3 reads CATSDWDGPTDTQYF. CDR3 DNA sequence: TGTGCCACCAGTGATTGGGACGGCCCCACAGATACGCAGTATTTT.

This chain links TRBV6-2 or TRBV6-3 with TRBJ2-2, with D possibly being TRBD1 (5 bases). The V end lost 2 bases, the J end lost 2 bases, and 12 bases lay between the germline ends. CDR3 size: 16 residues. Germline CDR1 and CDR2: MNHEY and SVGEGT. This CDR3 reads CASSYRRTPNTGELFF. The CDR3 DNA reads TGTGCCAGCAGTTACAGGCGGACACCAAACACCGGGGAGCTGTTTTTT.

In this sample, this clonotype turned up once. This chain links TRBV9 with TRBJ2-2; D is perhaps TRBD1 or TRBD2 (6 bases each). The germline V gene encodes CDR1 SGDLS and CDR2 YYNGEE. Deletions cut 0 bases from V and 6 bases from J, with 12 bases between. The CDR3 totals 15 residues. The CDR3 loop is CASSVGGAPSGELFF. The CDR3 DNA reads TGTGCCAGCAGCGTAGGGGGGGCGCCGTCCGGGGAGCTGTTTTTT. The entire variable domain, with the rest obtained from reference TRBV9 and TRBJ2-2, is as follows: DSGVTQTPKHLITATGQRVTLRCSPRSGDLSVYWYQQSLDQGLQFLIQYYNGEERAKGNILERFSAQQFPDLHSELNLSSLELGDSALYFCASSVGGAPSGELFFGEGSRLTVL.

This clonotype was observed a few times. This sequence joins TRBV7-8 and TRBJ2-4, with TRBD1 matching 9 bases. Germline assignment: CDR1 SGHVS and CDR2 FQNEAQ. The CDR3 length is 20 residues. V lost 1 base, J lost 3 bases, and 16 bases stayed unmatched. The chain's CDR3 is CASSLVGVAGQGLVKNIQYF. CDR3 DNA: TGTGCCAGCAGCTTAGTAGGCGTGGCGGGACAGGGATTAGTCAAAAACATTCAGTACTTC.

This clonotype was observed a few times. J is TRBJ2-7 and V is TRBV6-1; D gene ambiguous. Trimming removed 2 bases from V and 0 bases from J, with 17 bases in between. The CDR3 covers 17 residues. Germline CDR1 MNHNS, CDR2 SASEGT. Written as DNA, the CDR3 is TGTGCCAGCAGTGAAAGCTCGGTGGACCACTACTCCTACGAGCAGTACTTC. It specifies CASSESSVDHYSYEQYF.

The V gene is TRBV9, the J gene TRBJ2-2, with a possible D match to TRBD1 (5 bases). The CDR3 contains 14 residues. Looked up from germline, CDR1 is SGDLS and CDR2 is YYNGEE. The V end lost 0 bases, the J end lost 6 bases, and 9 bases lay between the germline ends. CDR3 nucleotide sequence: TGTGCCAGCAGCGTAGGGGGCGTGCCCGGGGAGCTGTTTTTT. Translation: CASSVGGVPGELFF.

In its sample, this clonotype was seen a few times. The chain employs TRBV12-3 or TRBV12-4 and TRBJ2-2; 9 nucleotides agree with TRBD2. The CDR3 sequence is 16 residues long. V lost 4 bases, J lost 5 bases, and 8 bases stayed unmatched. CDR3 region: CASSSLAGARTGELFF. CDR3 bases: TGTGCCAGCAGTTCATTAGCGGGAGCTAGGACCGGGGAGCTGTTTTTT.

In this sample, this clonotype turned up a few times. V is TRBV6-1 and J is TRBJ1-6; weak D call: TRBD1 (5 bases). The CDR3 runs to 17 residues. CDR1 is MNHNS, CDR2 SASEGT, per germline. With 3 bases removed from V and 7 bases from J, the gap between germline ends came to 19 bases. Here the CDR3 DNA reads TGTGCCAGCAGTGATGGGGCGGGGGTTTGGGAGAATTCACCCCTCCACTTT. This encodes CASSDGAGVWENSPLHF.

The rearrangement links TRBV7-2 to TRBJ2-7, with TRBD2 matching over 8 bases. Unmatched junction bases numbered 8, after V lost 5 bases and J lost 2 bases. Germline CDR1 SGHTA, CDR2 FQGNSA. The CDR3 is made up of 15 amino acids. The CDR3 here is CASSPSGGGTYEQYF. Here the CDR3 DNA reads TGTGCCAGCAGCCCGTCGGGGGGGGGAACCTACGAGCAGTACTTC.

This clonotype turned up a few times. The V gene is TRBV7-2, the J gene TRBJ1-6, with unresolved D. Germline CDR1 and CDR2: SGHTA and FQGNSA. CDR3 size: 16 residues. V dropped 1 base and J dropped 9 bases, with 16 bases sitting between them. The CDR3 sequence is CASSLDFSSDGSPLHF. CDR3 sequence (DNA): TGTGCCAGCAGCTTAGATTTTTCTTCGGACGGTTCACCCCTCCACTTT.

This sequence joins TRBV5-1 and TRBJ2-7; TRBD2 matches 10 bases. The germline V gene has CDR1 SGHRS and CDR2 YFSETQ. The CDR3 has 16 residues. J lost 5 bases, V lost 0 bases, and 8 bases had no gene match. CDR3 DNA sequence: TGCGCCAGCAGCTTGGATCAGCGGGAGGGCCAACACGAGCAGTACTTC. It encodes CASSLDQREGQHEQYF.

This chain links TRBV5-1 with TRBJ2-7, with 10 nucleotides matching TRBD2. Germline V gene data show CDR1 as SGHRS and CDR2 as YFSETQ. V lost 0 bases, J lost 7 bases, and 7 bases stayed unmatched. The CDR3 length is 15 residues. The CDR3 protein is CASSLAPSGSDEQYF. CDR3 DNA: TGCGCCAGCAGCTTGGCGCCTAGCGGGAGTGATGAGCAGTACTTC.

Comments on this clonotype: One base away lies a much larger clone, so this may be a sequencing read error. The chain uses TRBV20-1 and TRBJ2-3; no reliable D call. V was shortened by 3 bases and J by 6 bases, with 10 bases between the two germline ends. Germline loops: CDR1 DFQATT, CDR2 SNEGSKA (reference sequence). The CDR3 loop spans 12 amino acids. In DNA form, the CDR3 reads TGCAGTGCTAGTAACGATCTGGATACGCAGTATTTT. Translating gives CSASNDLDTQYF.